This TCR beta chain was recovered during a study of blood T cell repertoires in COVID-19. Study in general: Acute and convalescent COVID-19 samples came from the United States, Italy and Spain.

The repertoire was sequenced with immunoSEQ multiplex PCR; TCRdb's copy has only in-frame clones and lacks some. The sample has roughly 160,000 clones, approximately 86% seen once. Unmatched junction bases numbered 2, after V lost 1 base and J lost 4 bases. This CDR3 is 14 amino acids long. In germline, CDR1 is GTSNPN, CDR2 SVGIG (reference sequence). The gene calls are TRBV30 and TRBJ1-5; 9 bases are shared with TRBD1. Sequencing input: peripheral blood. This receptor was obtained from a man aged 55-75 years with COVID-19, enrolled during active disease. Here the CDR3 reads CAWSETGGNQPQHF. In nucleotides, the CDR3 is TGTGCCTGGAGTGAGACAGGGGGGAATCAGCCCCAGCATTTT.